This T cell receptor beta chain was documented in a study of CD8+ T cells in alopecia areata. Study summary: Patients received oral tofacitinib, 5 to 10 mg twice daily, for moderate-to-severe alopecia areata.

Deletions cut 1 base from V and 1 base from J, with 14 bases between. Germline V gene lookup returns CDR1 SGHDT and CDR2 YYEEEE. The CDR3 has 16 amino acids. Study-wide points: Mice gave a clearer picture of TCR sharing than patients did, possibly for HLA-related reasons.

A note on this clone: Antigen specificity is unknown.

As the sequencing template, cDNA was produced by extracting RNA and reverse transcribing it. Measured with immunoSEQ multiplex PCR; TCRdb has only the in-frame clones, and not every one. The sample lists some 200,000 clones, around 50% occurring once. This chain joins TRBV5-6 and TRBJ2-5; D perhaps matches TRBD2 (8 bases). This clonotype was obtained from a human donor with alopecia areata. The sample was CD4+ T cells sorted from blood, taken at week 0. The CDR3 nucleotides are TGTGCCAGCAGCTTGACGGGAGGGGGCAGCCAAGAGACCCAGTACTTC. Protein: CASSLTGGGSQETQYF.